Following are 3 T cell receptor beta chains from one sample sequenced in a study of blood T cell repertoires in COVID-19. TCRdb's copy holds only in-frame clones and misses some; the assay was immunoSEQ multiplex PCR. The sample has around 120,000 clones, around 80% seen once; the top ten hold about 5.5%. Specimen: peripheral blood. Receptor source: an elderly man with active or convalescent COVID-19.

The chain employs TRBV4-1 and TRBJ2-3; TRBD2 matches at 10 bases. Germline CDR1 MGHRA, CDR2 YSYEKL. V was pared by 0 bases and J by 2 bases, with 5 bases of the junction left unmatched. This CDR3 has 17 residues. CDR3 residues: CASSQDWLAGATDTQYF. Written as DNA, the CDR3 is TGCGCCAGCAGCCAAGATTGGCTAGCGGGGGCCACAGATACGCAGTATTTT.

The J gene is TRBJ2-4, the V gene TRBV24-1, with 9 bases matching TRBD1. In germline, CDR1 is KGHDR, CDR2 SFDVKD. With V trimmed by 5 bases and J by 11 bases, 9 bases remained unmatched. The CDR3 spans 14 residues. CDR3 coding DNA: TGTGCCACCAGTGGGCCGGGGACAGGGACCTTTCAGTACTTC. Translation gives CATSGPGTGTFQYF.

The rearrangement uses TRBV28 and TRBJ1-2, with TRBD1 identical over 7 bases. The junction had 12 bases not matched to a gene; V was cut back by 0 bases and J by 5 bases. The CDR3 loop spans 17 amino acids. In germline, CDR1 is MDHEN, CDR2 SYDVKM. As DNA, the CDR3 is TGTGCCAGCAGTTTATGGAGGGTTACAGGGGCCCCTTATGGCTACACCTTC. Translation gives CASSLWRVTGAPYGYTF.